Below are 13 T cell receptor beta chains sequenced from a single sample in a study of blood T cell repertoires in COVID-19. Using immunoSEQ multiplex PCR, the repertoire was profiled, and TCRdb retains in-frame clones only, with some absent. Of about 100,000 clones listed, about four fifths were seen once; the top ten hold roughly 2%. Sequenced material: peripheral blood. All receptors derive from a man aged 70-80 years with active or convalescent COVID-19.

The rearrangement uses TRBV5-4 and TRBJ2-3; D is unclear. Trimming took off 0 bases at V and 0 bases at J, with 5 bases between the two ends. The CDR3 length is 14 residues. Germline assignment: CDR1 SGHNT and CDR2 YYREEE (reference sequence). The CDR3 DNA reads as TGTGCCAGCAGCTTGGGTTATAGCACAGATACGCAGTATTTT. Translating it yields CASSLGYSTDTQYF.

The rearrangement joins TRBV4-1 to TRBJ1-2, with 7 bases aligning to TRBD1. V was pared by 3 bases and J by 0 bases, with 4 bases of the junction left unmatched. Germline CDR1 MGHRA, CDR2 YSYEKL. The CDR3 consists of 15 residues. The CDR3 coding sequence is TGCGCCAGCAGCCAGACAGGGCCCGCTAACTATGGCTACACCTTC. Its translation: CASSQTGPANYGYTF.

J is TRBJ1-1 and V is TRBV6-1; 7 bases match TRBD1. Germline CDR1 and CDR2: MNHNS and SASEGT. The V segment lost 2 bases and the J segment 4 bases; nucleotides outside the gene matches: 1. The CDR3 extends over 13 amino acids. Written as DNA, the CDR3 is TGTGCCAGCAGTGAACAGGGGGGCACTGAAGCTTTCTTT. Residues: CASSEQGGTEAFF.

The V gene is TRBV5-6, the J gene TRBJ1-5, with D tentatively TRBD1 (6 bases). CDR3 length equals 13 residues. Trimming removed 4 bases from V and 4 bases from J, with 9 bases in between. Germline V CDR1 and CDR2: SGHDT, YYEEEE. CDR3 in amino acids: CASSRTANQPQHF. The CDR3 bases are TGTGCCAGCAGCCGGACAGCTAATCAGCCCCAGCATTTT.

This clone was counted once. The chain employs TRBV7-2 and TRBJ2-1; 14 positions match TRBD2. The J segment lost 4 bases and the V segment lost 8 bases, leaving 13 bases of the junction unmatched. The germline CDR1 and CDR2 sequences are SGHTA and FQGNSA. This CDR3 has 18 residues. For the CDR3, the DNA is TGTGCCAGCCGGACTAGCGGGGGGTTCTCGGGACCTTACAATGAGCAGTTCTTC. Translating it yields CASRTSGGFSGPYNEQFF.

V is TRBV5-4 and J is TRBJ1-1; TRBD1 matches at 11 bases. CDR3 size: 15 residues. Germline assignment: CDR1 SGHNT and CDR2 YYREEE (reference sequence). Trimming at V came to 4 bases and at J to 1 base, leaving 3 bases not matched to a gene. The CDR3 DNA reads TGTGCCAGCAGCAAAGGACAGGGGGCGAACACTGAAGCTTTCTTT. The encoded protein is CASSKGQGANTEAFF.

The chain uses TRBV30 and TRBJ1-4; no definite D call. CDR1 is GTSNPN, CDR2 SVGIG, per germline (reference sequence). With 4 bases removed from V and 2 bases from J, the gap between germline ends came to 17 bases. The CDR3 contains 16 residues. CDR3 protein: CAWTGLGSSTNEKLFF. CDR3 in DNA: TGTGCCTGGACTGGACTCGGGTCTTCGACTAATGAAAAACTGTTTTTT.

V and J are TRBV7-2 and TRBJ1-4, with D hard to call. This CDR3 is 15 amino acids long. V dropped 1 base and J dropped 7 bases, with 13 bases sitting between them. CDR1 is SGHTA and CDR2 is FQGNSA in the germline V gene. The CDR3 DNA reads as TGTGCCAGCAGCTTAGGGGCCGTTTCCAGTGAAAAACTGTTTTTT. Protein product: CASSLGAVSSEKLFF.

The gene calls are TRBV7-3 and TRBJ1-6; no clear D gene. Germline values: CDR1 SGHTA, CDR2 FQGTGA. The CDR3 spans 15 residues. Trimming shortened V by 5 bases and J by 9 bases, and 17 bases separated the two germline ends. The CDR3 sequence is CASSPDRGSGSPLHF. In DNA, the CDR3 is TGTGCCAGCAGCCCCGACCGAGGGTCGGGTTCACCCCTCCACTTT.

The chain links TRBV4-1 to TRBJ2-1, with 11 bases identical to TRBD2. The CDR3 has 20 amino acids. V was clipped by 3 bases and J by 1 base; unmatched bases: 14. Germline V gene sequence: CDR1 MGHRA, CDR2 YSYEKL. Written as DNA, the CDR3 is TGCGCCAGCAGCCAGGGGCGGGGGCTAGCGGGGGGCGAATCCTACAATGAGCAGTTCTTC. This translates into CASSQGRGLAGGESYNEQFF.

The gene calls are TRBV5-4 and TRBJ2-3, with D tentatively TRBD1 (5 bases). The CDR3 spans 14 residues. Trimming pared 2 bases from V and 2 bases from J, leaving 9 bases between. Germline CDR1 reads SGHNT; CDR2 reads YYREEE (reference sequence). CDR3 DNA: TGTGCCAGCAGCTTTGGACAAAACACAGATACGCAGTATTTT. This translates into CASSFGQNTDTQYF. Together with reference TRBV5-4 and TRBJ2-3, the CDR3 gives the full variable domain: ETGVTQSPTHLIKTRGQQVTLRCSSQSGHNTVSWYQQALGQGPQFIFQYYREEENGRGNFPPRFSGLQFPNYSSELNVNALELDDSALYLCASSFGQNTDTQYFGPGTRLTVL.

This clone was seen only a few times. V gene TRBV3-1 (or the pseudogene TRBV3-2) combines with J gene TRBJ1-1, with TRBD1 as a possible D gene (6 bases). The germline V and J ends were trimmed by 2 bases and 5 bases, with 9 bases remaining between them. Germline CDR1 is LGHDT and CDR2 is YNNKEL (reference sequence). The CDR3 extends over 13 amino acids. The CDR3 is CASSQLRGTEAFF. The CDR3 DNA sequence: TGTGCCAGCAGCCAACTCAGGGGAACTGAAGCTTTCTTT.

This chain joins TRBV20-1 and TRBJ2-1, with 7 nucleotides matching TRBD1. This CDR3 has 14 amino acids. CDR1 is DFQATT and CDR2 is SNEGSKA in the germline V gene (reference sequence). Unmatched junction bases numbered 4, after V lost 3 bases and J lost 2 bases. The DNA of the CDR3 is TGCAGTGCTAGTGAACAGGGGACCTACAATGAGCAGTTCTTC. Its protein product is CSASEQGTYNEQFF.